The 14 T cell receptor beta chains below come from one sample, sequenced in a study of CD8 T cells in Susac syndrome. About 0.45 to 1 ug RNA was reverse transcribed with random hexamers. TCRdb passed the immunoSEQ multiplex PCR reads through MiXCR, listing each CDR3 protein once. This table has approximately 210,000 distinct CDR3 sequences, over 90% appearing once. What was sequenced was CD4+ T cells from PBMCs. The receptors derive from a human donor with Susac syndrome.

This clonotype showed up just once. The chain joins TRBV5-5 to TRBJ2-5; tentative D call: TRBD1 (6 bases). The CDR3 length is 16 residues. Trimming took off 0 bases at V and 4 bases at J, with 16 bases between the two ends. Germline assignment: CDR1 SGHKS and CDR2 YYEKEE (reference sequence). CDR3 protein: CASSLAGQGSRETQYF. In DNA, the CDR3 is TGTGCCAGCAGCTTGGCTGGCCAGGGGAGTAGAGAGACCCAGTACTTC.

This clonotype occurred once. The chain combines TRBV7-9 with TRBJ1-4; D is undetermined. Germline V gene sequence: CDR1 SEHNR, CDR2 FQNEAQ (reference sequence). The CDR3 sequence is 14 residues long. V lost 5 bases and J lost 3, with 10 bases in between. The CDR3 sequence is CASSPGGSNEKLFF. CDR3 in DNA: TGTGCCAGCAGCCCTGGCGGGTCTAATGAAAAACTGTTTTTT.

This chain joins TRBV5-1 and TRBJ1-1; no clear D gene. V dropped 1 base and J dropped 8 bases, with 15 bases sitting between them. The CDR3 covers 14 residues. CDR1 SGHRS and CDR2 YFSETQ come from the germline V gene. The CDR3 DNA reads TGCGCCAGCAGCTTGTGGAGGGTGACCGGGGAAGCTTTCTTT. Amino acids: CASSLWRVTGEAFF.

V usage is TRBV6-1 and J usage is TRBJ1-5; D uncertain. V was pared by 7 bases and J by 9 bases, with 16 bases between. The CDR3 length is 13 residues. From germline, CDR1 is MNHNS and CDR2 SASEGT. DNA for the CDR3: TGTGCCAGCATGTTGACCCTCCAGTCGCCCCAGCATTTT. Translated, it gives CASMLTLQSPQHF.

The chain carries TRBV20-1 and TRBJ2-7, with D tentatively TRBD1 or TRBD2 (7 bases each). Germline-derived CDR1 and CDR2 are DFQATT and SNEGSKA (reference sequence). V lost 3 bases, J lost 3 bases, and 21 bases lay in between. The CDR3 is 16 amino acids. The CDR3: CSASSPGGDSYYEQYF. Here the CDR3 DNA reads TGCAGTGCTAGTTCCCCTGGGGGGGACAGCTACTACGAGCAGTACTTC.

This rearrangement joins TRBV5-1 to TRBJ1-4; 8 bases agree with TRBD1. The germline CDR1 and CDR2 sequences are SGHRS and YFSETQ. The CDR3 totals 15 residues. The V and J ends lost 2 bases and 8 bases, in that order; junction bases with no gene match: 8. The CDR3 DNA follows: TGCGCCAGCAGCTTTACGGACAGGGATGACGAAAAACTGTTTTTT. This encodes CASSFTDRDDEKLFF.

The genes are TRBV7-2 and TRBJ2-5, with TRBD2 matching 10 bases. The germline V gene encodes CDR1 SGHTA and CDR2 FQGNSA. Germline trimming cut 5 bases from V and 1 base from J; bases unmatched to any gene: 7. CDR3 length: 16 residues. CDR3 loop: CASSPRVAGGQETQYF. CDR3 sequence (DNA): TGTGCCAGCAGCCCCCGAGTAGCGGGGGGCCAAGAGACCCAGTACTTC.

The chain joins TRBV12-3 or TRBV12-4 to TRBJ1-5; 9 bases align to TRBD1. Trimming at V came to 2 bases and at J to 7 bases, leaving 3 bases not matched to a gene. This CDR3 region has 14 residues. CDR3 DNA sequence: TGTGCCAGCAGTTTAACAGGGGGCGGACAGCCCCAGCATTTT. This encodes CASSLTGGGQPQHF.

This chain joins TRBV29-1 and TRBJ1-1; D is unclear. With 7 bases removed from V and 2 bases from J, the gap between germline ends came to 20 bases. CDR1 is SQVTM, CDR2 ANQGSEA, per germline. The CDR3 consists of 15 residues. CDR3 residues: CSAAGLAWSNTEAFF. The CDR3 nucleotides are TGCAGCGCAGCTGGGTTAGCCTGGTCAAACACTGAAGCTTTCTTT.

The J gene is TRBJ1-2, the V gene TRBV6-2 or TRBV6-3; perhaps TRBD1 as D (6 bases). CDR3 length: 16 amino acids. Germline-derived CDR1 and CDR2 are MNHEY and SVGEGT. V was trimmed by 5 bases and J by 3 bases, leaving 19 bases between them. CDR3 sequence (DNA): TGTGCCAGCAGTCGGCGGGGGACAACATCCGACTATGGCTACACCTTC. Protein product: CASSRRGTTSDYGYTF.

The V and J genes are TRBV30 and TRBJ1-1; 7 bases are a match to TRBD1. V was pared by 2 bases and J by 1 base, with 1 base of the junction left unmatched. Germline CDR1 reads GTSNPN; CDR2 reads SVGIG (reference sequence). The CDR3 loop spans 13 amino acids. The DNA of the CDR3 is TGTGCCTGGAGTCGACAGGGGAACACTGAAGCTTTCTTT. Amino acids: CAWSRQGNTEAFF.

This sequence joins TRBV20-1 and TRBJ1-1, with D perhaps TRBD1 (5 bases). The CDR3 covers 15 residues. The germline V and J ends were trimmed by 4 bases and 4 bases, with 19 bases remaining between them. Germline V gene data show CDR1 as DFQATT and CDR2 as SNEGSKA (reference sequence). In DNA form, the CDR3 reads TGCAGTGCTAACGGCGGGGGGGTGGGGTCCACTGAAGCTTTCTTT. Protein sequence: CSANGGGVGSTEAFF.

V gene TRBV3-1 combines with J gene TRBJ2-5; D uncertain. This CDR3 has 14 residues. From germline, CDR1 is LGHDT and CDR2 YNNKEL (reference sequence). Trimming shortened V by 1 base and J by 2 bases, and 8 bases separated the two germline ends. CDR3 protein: CASSQVERQETQYF. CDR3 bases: TGTGCCAGCAGCCAAGTGGAACGACAAGAGACCCAGTACTTC.

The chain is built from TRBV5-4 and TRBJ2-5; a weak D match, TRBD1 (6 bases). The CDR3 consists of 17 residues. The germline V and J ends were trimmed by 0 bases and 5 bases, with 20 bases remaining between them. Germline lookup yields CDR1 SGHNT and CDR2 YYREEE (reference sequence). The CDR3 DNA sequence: TGTGCCAGCAGCTTGGGTGGGGTCAGGGGCGCGCAGGAGACCCAGTACTTC. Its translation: CASSLGGVRGAQETQYF.